These 15 T cell receptor beta chains originate from one sample sequenced in a study of neurological immune-mediated disorders (dated by TCRdb to the late 2010s). The library was built by means of 5' RACE. Sequencing took place on an Illumina HiSeq 2500. TCRdb itself trimmed the public reads at Q25 with fastp, ran MiXCR and retained productive beta chains. Records with the same CDR3 protein are collapsed into one entry carrying the most frequent genes and DNA. The sample data list tens of thousands of distinct CDR3 sequences, and over 10% of these were observed just once. 1.8% of the sample is held by the ten biggest clonotypes. The material sequenced was PBMCs. The origin of the receptors is a man in his 60s in good health.

Ten or more counts support this clonotype. The genes are TRBV7-9 and TRBJ2-1; possibly TRBD1 for D (6 bases). Germline V gene sequence: CDR1 SEHNR, CDR2 FQNEAQ (reference sequence). V lost 5 bases to trimming and J lost 7 bases, with 15 bases between them. CDR3 length: 14 residues. Here the CDR3 reads CASSQRPRGNEQFF. CDR3 nucleotides: TGTGCCAGCAGCCAAAGGCCCAGGGGAAATGAGCAGTTCTTC.

This clonotype was seen at least ten times. This chain joins TRBV20-1 and TRBJ1-6; the D gene is possibly TRBD1 (5 bases). The CDR3 is 16 amino acids. Germline V CDR1 and CDR2: DFQATT, SNEGSKA (reference sequence). Between the trimmed V and J ends, which lost 5 bases and 7 bases, there was a span of 21 bases. The CDR3 region has the DNA TGCAGTGCTGCAATCGGTGGGAAGAGGGGCAATTCACCCCTCCACTTT. It yields the protein CSAAIGGKRGNSPLHF.

This clonotype has at least ten counts. This chain joins TRBV5-1 and TRBJ1-2; 9 nucleotides align to TRBD1. The CDR3 extends over 14 amino acids. The germline gives CDR1 SGHRS, CDR2 YFSETQ. Germline trimming cut 0 bases from V and 7 bases from J; bases unmatched to any gene: 4. CDR3 in DNA: TGCGCCAGCAGCTTGGAGGGACAGGGTGGTGGCTACACCTTC. This gives the protein CASSLEGQGGGYTF. Full variable domain (outside the CDR3, taken from reference TRBV5-1 and TRBJ1-2): KAGVTQTPRYLIKTRGQQVTLSCSPISGHRSVSWYQQTPGQGLQFLFEYFSETQRNKGNFPGRFSGRQFSNSRSEMNVSTLELGDSALYLCASSLEGQGGGYTFGSGTRLTVV.

The table lists this clonotype with many counts. The rearrangement joins TRBV12-3 or TRBV12-4 to TRBJ1-3, with TRBD1 identical over 8 bases. CDR3 length: 16 amino acids. V was clipped by 3 bases and J by 1 base; unmatched bases: 5. The CDR3 DNA reads as TGTGCCAGCAGTTTTTTAGACAGGGGTTCTGGAAACACCATATATTTT. Encoded protein: CASSFLDRGSGNTIYF.

This clonotype is labeled as medium-sized. The DNA of the CDR3 is TGTGCCAGCAGCCTAGAGGAGGATCATGGCTACACCTTC. Its protein product is CASSLEEDHGYTF. This chain links TRBV7-9 with TRBJ1-2; no firm D call. This CDR3 comprises 13 residues. Germline assignment: CDR1 SEHNR and CDR2 FQNEAQ (reference sequence). The V end was cut by 5 bases, the J end by 6 bases, with 13 bases between.

The V gene is TRBV6-2 or TRBV6-3, the J gene TRBJ2-7; possible D gene TRBD2, 6 bases. CDR3 length: 13 amino acids. The ends were cut back, 8 bases at V and 0 bases at J, with 11 bases in the middle. CDR1 MNHEY and CDR2 SVGEGT come from the germline V gene. The CDR3 region is CASAGGISYEQYF. CDR3 coding DNA: TGTGCCAGCGCGGGCGGGATCTCCTACGAGCAGTACTTC.

This clonotype was counted at least ten times. The chain couples TRBV14 to TRBJ2-7; D ambiguous. The CDR3 covers 13 residues. Germline CDR1 SGHDN, CDR2 FVKESK. V lost 2 bases, J lost 6 bases, and 11 bases lay in between. Here the CDR3 DNA reads TGTGCCAGCAGCCAAAGTGTGAAGGGCGAGCAGTACTTC. It translates to CASSQSVKGEQYF. The full variable domain, in which reference TRBV14 and TRBJ2-7 provide the parts outside the CDR3, is EAGVTQFPSHSVIEKGQTVTLRCDPISGHDNLYWYRRVMGKEIKFLLHFVKESKQDESGMPNNRFLAERTGGTYSTLKVQPAELEDSGVYFCASSQSVKGEQYFGPGTRLTVT.

In this sample, this clonotype turned up many times. The V call is TRBV18, the J call TRBJ2-7, with 8 nucleotides matching TRBD1. Germline lookup yields CDR1 KGHSH and CDR2 LQKENI. After removal of 3 bases from V and 0 bases from J, the junction contained 10 bases not matched to a gene. The CDR3 covers 17 residues. The CDR3 spells CASSPPSGQGGSYEQYF. The CDR3 region has the DNA TGTGCCAGCTCACCTCCCTCTGGACAGGGTGGCTCCTACGAGCAGTACTTC. Based on the CDR3 plus reference TRBV18 and TRBJ2-7, the full variable domain is NAGVMQNPRHLVRRRGQEARLRCSPMKGHSHVYWYRQLPEEGLKFMVYLQKENIIDESGMPKERFSAEFPKEGPSILRIQQVVRGDSAAYFCASSPPSGQGGSYEQYFGPGTRLTVT.

This clonotype was recorded many times. The chain has TRBV7-2 and TRBJ2-1; no clear D gene. Germline assignment: CDR1 SGHTA and CDR2 FQGNSA. V lost 6 bases and J 1 base, leaving 10 bases between the germline ends. The CDR3 totals 14 residues. The CDR3, as DNA: TGTGCCAGCAGTGAGGTTGGTTCCTACAATGAGCAGTTCTTC. Its translation: CASSEVGSYNEQFF.

At least ten counts were recorded for this clonotype. The chain is built from TRBV29-1 and TRBJ1-1; D is perhaps TRBD1 (5 bases). This CDR3 comprises 12 residues. The V gene lost 8 bases and the J gene lost 4 bases, with 14 bases spanning the gap. Germline CDR1 SQVTM, CDR2 ANQGSEA. CDR3: CSSWDRGTEAFF. The CDR3 bases are TGCAGCTCCTGGGATAGGGGCACTGAAGCTTTCTTT. Supplemented by reference TRBV29-1 and TRBJ1-1, the full variable domain reads SAVISQKPSRDICQRGTSLTIQCQVDSQVTMMFWYRQQPGQSLTLIATANQGSEATYESGFVIDKFPISRPNLTFSTLTVSNMSPEDSSIYLCSSWDRGTEAFFGQGTRLTVV.

At least ten counts were recorded for this clonotype. CDR3 protein: CASSYFREGGYTF. CDR3 coding DNA: TGTGCCAGCAGTTACTTCAGGGAGGGCGGCTACACCTTC. This chain joins TRBV6-2 or TRBV6-3 and TRBJ1-2; TRBD1 might be the D (5 bases). CDR1 MNHEY and CDR2 SVGEGT come from the germline V gene. The CDR3 runs 13 residues. V gave up 1 base and J gave up 8 bases, with 11 bases separating them.

This clonotype was detected ten times or more. This chain joins TRBV7-2 and TRBJ2-3, with 13 positions matching TRBD2. V trimming: 6 bases; J trimming: 2 bases; junction bases outside the gene matches: 11. This CDR3 has 18 residues. Germline V gene data show CDR1 as SGHTA and CDR2 as FQGNSA. CDR3: CASRIKPGLAGSTDTQYF. The CDR3 DNA reads TGTGCCAGCAGGATAAAGCCGGGACTAGCGGGGTCCACAGATACGCAGTATTTT.

Here the CDR3 reads CSVESGVDQPQHF. CDR3 nucleotides: TGCAGCGTTGAATCAGGGGTGGATCAGCCCCAGCATTTT. The chain uses TRBV29-1 and TRBJ1-5, with D possibly being TRBD1 (6 bases). V was cut by 2 bases and J by 5 bases, with 10 bases left in between. The CDR3 is made up of 13 amino acids. Germline V gene lookup returns CDR1 SQVTM and CDR2 ANQGSEA.

This clonotype was seen ten or more times. This chain uses TRBV6-1 with TRBJ1-5; 7 nucleotides match TRBD1. The CDR3 consists of 15 residues. The V gene end was trimmed by 8 bases and the J gene end by 5 bases; junction bases not matched to a gene: 12. Per the germline V gene, CDR1 is MNHNS and CDR2 is SASEGT. CDR3 bases: TGTGCCAGCCTAAGGCGGGACAGCCAATATCAGCCCCAGCATTTT. Translation gives CASLRRDSQYQPQHF.

This clonotype was counted at least ten times. The V and J genes are TRBV6-5 and TRBJ2-3, with D unclear. V was pared by 0 bases and J by 6 bases, with 7 bases between. In germline, CDR1 is MNHEY, CDR2 SVGAGI. The CDR3 is 13 residues long. The CDR3 region is CASSYSTGDTQYF. CDR3 nucleotide sequence: TGTGCCAGCAGTTACTCGACCGGGGATACGCAGTATTTT.